These 10 T cell receptor beta chains came from one sample sequenced in a study of blood T cell repertoires in COVID-19. TCRdb keeps only in-frame clones here, not all; method: immunoSEQ multiplex PCR. The sample holds hundreds of thousands of clones, approximately 92% seen once. Sequencing input: PBMCs or T cells enriched from blood (not recorded which). The receptors derive from a man younger than 40 who had recovered from COVID-19.

The chain uses TRBV5-1 and TRBJ1-6, with 8 bases fitting TRBD1. V lost 2 bases, J lost 4 bases, and 2 bases stayed unmatched. Germline V gene sequence: CDR1 SGHRS, CDR2 YFSETQ. This CDR3 is built from 15 residues. The CDR3 DNA reads TGCGCCAGCAGCTTACAGGGGGGATATAATTCACCCCTCCACTTT. This gives the protein CASSLQGGYNSPLHF. Supplemented by reference TRBV5-1 and TRBJ1-6, the full variable domain reads KAGVTQTPRYLIKTRGQQVTLSCSPISGHRSVSWYQQTPGQGLQFLFEYFSETQRNKGNFPGRFSGRQFSNSRSEMNVSTLELGDSALYLCASSLQGGYNSPLHFGNGTRLTVT.

The gene calls are TRBV2 and TRBJ2-3, with 10 bases aligning to TRBD1. CDR1 is SNHLY, CDR2 FYNNEI, per germline. The CDR3 runs to 17 residues. V lost 4 bases, J lost 3 bases, and 10 bases stayed unmatched. The CDR3 region has the DNA TGTGCCAGCAGTGCCAAGGTCCCGGGACAGGGGACAGATACGCAGTATTTT. Translation: CASSAKVPGQGTDTQYF.

This sequence joins TRBV12-5 and TRBJ1-2; tentative D call: TRBD1 (5 bases). Germline V gene data show CDR1 as LGHNT and CDR2 as FRNRAP. V was pared by 0 bases and J by 6 bases, with 17 bases between. This CDR3 region has 16 residues. DNA of the CDR3: TGTGCTAGTGGTTTGGTAACGGGGGGGGTAGGTAATGGCTACACCTTC. Translating gives CASGLVTGGVGNGYTF.

The CDR3 here is CAISESQGAYQPQHF. CDR3 coding DNA: TGTGCCATCAGTGAGTCGCAGGGGGCTTATCAGCCCCAGCATTTT. This rearrangement joins TRBV10-3 to TRBJ1-5; 8 nucleotides match TRBD1. After removal of 0 bases from V and 5 bases from J, the junction contained 3 bases not matched to a gene. Germline CDR1 ENHRY, CDR2 SYGVKD. CDR3 size: 15 residues.

The rearrangement links TRBV2 to TRBJ1-5; D might be TRBD1 (5 bases). Germline CDR1 SNHLY, CDR2 FYNNEI. Between the trimmed V and J ends, which lost 6 bases and 3 bases, there was a span of 15 bases. This CDR3 spans 15 amino acids. CDR3 DNA: TGTGCCAGCAGCGAGCGGGGGGGAAACAATCAGCCCCAGCATTTT. Its protein is CASSERGGNNQPQHF.

The rearrangement uses TRBV5-8 and TRBJ2-1; D unresolved. The CDR3 extends over 16 amino acids. Germline V lookup: CDR1 SGHTS, CDR2 YDEGEE. V lost 0 bases and J lost 2, with 12 bases in between. The CDR3 nucleotides read TGTGCCAGCAGCTTGGCCAGTGACACCCCCTACAATGAGCAGTTCTTC. Protein product: CASSLASDTPYNEQFF. The entire variable domain, with the rest obtained from reference TRBV5-8 and TRBJ2-1, is as follows: EAGVTQSPTHLIKTRGQQATLRCSPISGHTSVYWYQQALGLGLQFLLWYDEGEERNRGNFPPRFSGRQFPNYSSELNVNALELEDSALYLCASSLASDTPYNEQFFGPGTRLTVL.

The count of this clone is one. The genes are TRBV30 and TRBJ2-1, with TRBD1 as a possible D gene (6 bases). Germline CDR1 reads GTSNPN; CDR2 reads SVGIG (reference sequence). Trimming shortened V by 0 bases and J by 15 bases, and 18 bases separated the two germline ends. This CDR3 is 13 amino acids long. The CDR3 DNA reads TGTGCCTGGAGTGTACTGGGCGGACAGAGAACGTTCTTC. Translated: CAWSVLGGQRTFF.

J is TRBJ2-1 and V is TRBV15; maybe TRBD1 (5 bases). The germline V and J ends were trimmed by 0 bases and 2 bases, with 14 bases remaining between them. Germline CDR1 reads LNHNV; CDR2 reads YYDKDF (reference sequence). The CDR3 consists of 17 residues. For the CDR3, the DNA is TGTGCCACCAGCAGAGATCTCGGCAGGGAACCCTACAATGAGCAGTTCTTC. This sequence encodes CATSRDLGREPYNEQFF.

The V call is TRBV4-1, the J call TRBJ2-5, with TRBD1 matching over 9 bases. V lost 2 bases to trimming and J lost 3 bases; unmatched junction nucleotides: 7. The germline V gene encodes CDR1 MGHRA and CDR2 YSYEKL. CDR3 length: 16 amino acids. Here the CDR3 DNA reads TGCGCCAGCAGCCAAACCCCGGGACAGGGAAAAGAGACCCAGTACTTC. Protein product: CASSQTPGQGKETQYF.

This clone was recorded once. CDR3 residues: CASGLVGEQFF. The DNA of the CDR3 is TGTGCCAGCGGACTAGTCGGTGAGCAGTTCTTC. The chain is built from TRBV18 and TRBJ2-1, with 7 nucleotides matching TRBD2. Germline V gene sequence: CDR1 KGHSH, CDR2 LQKENI. V shed 8 bases, J shed 9 bases, and the junction held 4 bases outside the gene matches. The CDR3 runs to 11 residues.